The 27 T cell receptor beta chains in this list originate from one sample, sequenced in a study of cytomegalovirus exposure and HLA in healthy donors. A multiplex PCR was run with 60 Vbeta primers and 13 Jbeta primers. Here immunoSEQ multiplex PCR was the method, and the copy in TCRdb shows in-frame clones only, minus some. The sample consists of about 240,000 clones, 70% to 90% of them appearing once. Material for sequencing was PBMCs. These receptor sequences come from a woman aged 60-70 years in good health and CMV-seropositive.

This sequence joins TRBV4-2 and TRBJ1-1; D not certain. The CDR3 is 14 amino acids. Trimming stripped 0 bases from V and 5 bases from J, with 10 bases between. Germline values: CDR1 LGHNA, CDR2 YNFKEQ. DNA for the CDR3: TGTGCCAGCAGCCAAGATCGCGGGCCAACTGAAGCTTTCTTT. Translation: CASSQDRGPTEAFF.

The chain recombines TRBV2 with TRBJ1-1; 7 bases map to TRBD1. The germline CDR1 and CDR2 sequences are SNHLY and FYNNEI. CDR3 size: 15 residues. With 6 bases clipped from V and 6 bases from J, the junction kept 13 bases outside the gene matches. Written as DNA, the CDR3 is TGTGCCAGCAGACCACAGGGGTCGTGGGGAGCTGAAGCTTTCTTT. Translating gives CASRPQGSWGAEAFF. The whole variable domain, filled in from reference TRBV2 and TRBJ1-1, reads EPEVTQTPSHQVTQMGQEVILRCVPISNHLYFYWYRQILGQKVEFLVSFYNNEISEKSEIFDDQFSVERPDGSNFTLKIRSTKLEDSAMYFCASRPQGSWGAEAFFGQGTRLTVV.

The count of this clone is one. V usage is TRBV9 and J usage is TRBJ2-1; D unclear. CDR1 and CDR2 from the germline V gene are SGDLS and YYNGEE. V lost 4 bases to trimming and J lost 3 bases, with 14 bases between them. The CDR3 consists of 15 residues. The CDR3 spells CASSPSGSRYNEQFF. The CDR3, as DNA: TGTGCCAGCAGCCCCTCGGGTAGCCGCTACAATGAGCAGTTCTTC.

The chain is built from TRBV7-6 and TRBJ1-2, with D tentatively TRBD1 (6 bases). The CDR3 runs 12 residues. Deletions cut 5 bases from V and 5 bases from J, with 9 bases between. Per germline, CDR1 SGHVS and CDR2 FNYEAQ. CDR3 coding DNA: TGTGCCAGCAGCCCACAGGGTTATGGCTACACCTTC. It specifies CASSPQGYGYTF.

Only a few counts were recorded for this clone. CDR3 nucleotide sequence: TGTGCCAGTAGTCCGGTTGGACGGCCGGGGGGCTACACCTTC. Its translation is CASSPVGRPGGYTF. This chain links TRBV19 with TRBJ1-2, with no clear D. The CDR3 spans 14 residues. CDR1 and CDR2 from the germline V gene are LNHDA and SQIVND (reference sequence). Trimming removed 5 bases from V and 8 bases from J, with 18 bases in between.

The J gene is TRBJ2-7, the V gene TRBV5-1, with D unclear. The CDR3 length is 14 residues. Trimming took 8 bases from V and 2 from J, leaving 17 bases between them. Germline-derived CDR1 and CDR2 are SGHRS and YFSETQ. The CDR3 spells CARRSTISPYEQYF. The DNA for the CDR3 is TGCGCCAGGAGGAGCACTATATCGCCCTACGAGCAGTACTTC.

This clone was seen more than once but under ten times. V is TRBV27 and J is TRBJ2-7; 8 nucleotides line up with TRBD1. V lost 7 bases and J lost 2; bases outside the gene matches: 7. The CDR3 consists of 14 residues. The V gene's germline CDR1 is MNHEY and CDR2 SMNVEV (reference sequence). The CDR3 protein is CASTRQGKPYEQYF. The CDR3 DNA is TGTGCCAGCACTCGACAGGGGAAACCCTACGAGCAGTACTTC.

There are a few counts of this clone. The CDR3 coding sequence is TGCAGCGTCTTAAACAGGGTGGGGTACCTTAGAGCTTTCTTT. Translating gives CSVLNRVGYLRAFF. This chain uses TRBV29-1 with TRBJ1-1; weak D call: TRBD1 (6 bases). V was clipped by 6 bases and J by 10 bases, with 24 bases between them. The germline V gene encodes CDR1 SQVTM and CDR2 ANQGSEA. This CDR3 has 14 residues.

The rearrangement uses TRBV6-1 and TRBJ2-3; TRBD2 matches at 7 bases. Germline values: CDR1 MNHNS, CDR2 SASEGT. The CDR3 is 15 amino acids. The V and J ends lost 7 bases and 1 base, in that order; junction bases with no gene match: 8. The CDR3 sequence is CASTGRELRTDTQYF. CDR3 sequence (DNA): TGTGCCAGCACGGGGCGGGAGCTCCGCACAGATACGCAGTATTTT.

J is TRBJ2-1 and V is TRBV15; the match to TRBD1 covers 10 bases. J gave up 4 bases and V 3 bases, and 6 bases lay outside the gene matches. The CDR3 extends over 16 amino acids. Per the germline V gene, CDR1 is LNHNV and CDR2 is YYDKDF (reference sequence). As DNA, the CDR3 is TGTGCCACCAGCAGGACAGGGGGCAATTTGTACAATGAGCAGTTCTTC. It codes for CATSRTGGNLYNEQFF.

J is TRBJ2-2 and V is TRBV29-1, with TRBD2 matching 10 bases. After removal of 5 bases from V and 5 bases from J, the junction contained 5 bases not matched to a gene. Looked up from germline, CDR1 is SQVTM and CDR2 is ANQGSEA. CDR3 length: 14 amino acids. The CDR3 bases are TGCAGCGTTCAGCCTAGCGGGAGTACCGGGGAGCTGTTTTTT. This encodes CSVQPSGSTGELFF.

The chain uses TRBV28 and TRBJ1-5; 7 nucleotides line up with TRBD1. The CDR3 is 14 amino acids. V lost 7 bases to trimming and J lost 7 bases; unmatched junction nucleotides: 10. The V gene's germline CDR1 is MDHEN and CDR2 SYDVKM. The CDR3 here is CASTPTGSEQPQHF. The CDR3 region has the DNA TGTGCCAGCACCCCGACAGGGTCTGAGCAGCCCCAGCATTTT.

CDR3 in amino acids: CASSFGLRDYEQYF. The CDR3 region has the DNA TGTGCCAGCAGTTTTGGACTCCGCGACTACGAGCAGTACTTC. V usage is TRBV6-5 and J usage is TRBJ2-7; D is possibly TRBD2 (5 bases). This CDR3 spans 14 amino acids. The ends were cut back, 4 bases at V and 3 bases at J, with 13 bases in the middle. CDR1 MNHEY and CDR2 SVGAGI come from the germline V gene.

V usage is TRBV4-1 and J usage is TRBJ2-2; unclear D gene. This CDR3 has 14 residues. Germline lookup yields CDR1 MGHRA and CDR2 YSYEKL. The V gene lost 5 bases and the J gene lost 5 bases, with 12 bases spanning the gap. The CDR3 loop is CASSARENTGELFF. In DNA form, the CDR3 reads TGCGCCAGCAGCGCCCGAGAGAATACCGGGGAGCTGTTTTTT.

The V gene is TRBV5-6, the J gene TRBJ1-2, with TRBD1 matching over 9 bases. Germline CDR1 is SGHDT and CDR2 is YYEEEE. The CDR3 totals 16 residues. The junction had 11 bases not matched to a gene; V was cut back by 4 bases and J by 4 bases. The CDR3 protein is CASSRTGTGIRYGYTF. The CDR3 bases are TGTGCCAGCAGCCGAACCGGGACAGGGATCCGCTATGGCTACACCTTC. The full variable domain, completed using reference TRBV5-6 and TRBJ1-2, is DAGVTQSPTHLIKTRGQQVTLRCSPKSGHDTVSWYQQALGQGPQFIFQYYEEEERQRGNFPDRFSGHQFPNYSSELNVNALLLGDSALYLCASSRTGTGIRYGYTFGSGTRLTVV.

V is TRBV4-1 and J is TRBJ1-4; the match to TRBD1 covers 7 bases. Germline CDR1 MGHRA, CDR2 YSYEKL. Trimming took 8 bases from V and 0 from J; bases not matched to a gene: 0. The CDR3 loop spans 13 amino acids. The DNA of the CDR3 is TGCGCCAGCCAGGGGGCAACTAATGAAAAACTGTTTTTT. Residues: CASQGATNEKLFF.

This clone was counted a few times. The gene calls are TRBV5-1 and TRBJ2-5, with D unresolved. The end of the DNA is better explained by TRBJ2-7, so the J call may be wrong. CDR3 length: 15 amino acids. Germline CDR1 and CDR2: SGHRS and YFSETQ. Written as DNA, the CDR3 is TGCGCCAGCAGCTCCGAACGGGTCCTACACTACGAGCAGTACTTC. Translating it yields CASSSERVLHYEQYF.

This clone occurred a few times. J is TRBJ2-1 and V is TRBV7-9; 11 nucleotides line up with TRBD2. The length of the CDR3 is 15 residues. Germline lookup yields CDR1 SEHNR and CDR2 FQNEAQ (reference sequence). After removal of 5 bases from V and 4 bases from J, the junction contained 4 bases not matched to a gene. The CDR3 loop reads CASSLGLAEYNEQFF. CDR3 coding DNA: TGTGCCAGCAGCCTGGGACTAGCGGAATACAATGAGCAGTTCTTC.

The chain couples TRBV14 to TRBJ2-7, with 7 bases aligning to TRBD1. J gave up 1 base and V 3 bases, and 3 bases lay outside the gene matches. The germline CDR1 and CDR2 sequences are SGHDN and FVKESK. There are 14 residues in the CDR3. Here the CDR3 DNA reads TGTGCCAGCAGCCACCAGGGACAGTCCTACGAGCAGTACTTC. This gives the protein CASSHQGQSYEQYF. The full variable domain, completed using reference TRBV14 and TRBJ2-7, is EAGVTQFPSHSVIEKGQTVTLRCDPISGHDNLYWYRRVMGKEIKFLLHFVKESKQDESGMPNNRFLAERTGGTYSTLKVQPAELEDSGVYFCASSHQGQSYEQYFGPGTRLTVT.

The V and J genes are TRBV18 and TRBJ2-1; 7 bases are a match to TRBD2. CDR3 length equals 15 residues. CDR1 and CDR2 (germline): KGHSH, LQKENI. The V segment lost 3 bases and the J segment 0 bases; nucleotides outside the gene matches: 2. In DNA form, the CDR3 reads TGTGCCAGCTCACCGGGGGGGGTCTCCTACAATGAGCAGTTCTTC. This encodes CASSPGGVSYNEQFF.

This clone was observed a few times. This chain connects TRBV28 to TRBJ2-3; TRBD2 is a possible D gene (5 bases). The V gene lost 6 bases and the J gene lost 0 bases, with 16 bases spanning the gap. Germline CDR1 reads MDHEN; CDR2 reads SYDVKM. The CDR3 is 16 residues long. DNA of the CDR3: TGTGCCAGCAGCTCGGTGGGAGCGAAGAGCACAGATACGCAGTATTTT. This encodes CASSSVGAKSTDTQYF. Full variable domain (outside the CDR3, taken from reference TRBV28 and TRBJ2-3): DVKVTQSSRYLVKRTGEKVFLECVQDMDHENMFWYRQDPGLGLRLIYFSYDVKMKEKGDIPEGYSVSREKKERFSLILESASTNQTSMYLCASSSVGAKSTDTQYFGPGTRLTVL.

This chain joins TRBV5-1 and TRBJ2-1; 7 positions match TRBD2. The CDR3 totals 16 residues. With 0 bases clipped from V and 3 bases from J, the junction kept 6 bases outside the gene matches. Germline CDR1 is SGHRS and CDR2 is YFSETQ. CDR3 region: CASSLGAGEIYNEQFF. The CDR3, as DNA: TGCGCCAGCAGCTTGGGGGCGGGAGAGATCTACAATGAGCAGTTCTTC.

The rearrangement joins TRBV5-1 to TRBJ2-1, with 7 bases identical to TRBD1. V was clipped by 4 bases and J by 3 bases; unmatched bases: 7. Germline-derived CDR1 and CDR2 are SGHRS and YFSETQ. This CDR3 region has 15 residues. The CDR3 protein is CASSIDRAGYNEQFF. DNA of the CDR3: TGCGCCAGCAGCATCGACAGGGCCGGCTACAATGAGCAGTTCTTC.

This chain uses TRBV6-1 with TRBJ1-2; the match to TRBD1 covers 10 bases. The CDR3 runs to 17 residues. Looked up from germline, CDR1 is MNHNS and CDR2 is SASEGT. The V and J ends lost 4 bases and 8 bases, in that order; junction bases with no gene match: 16. The CDR3: CASSGGGTGVGYSGYTF. The CDR3, as DNA: TGTGCCAGCAGTGGGGGTGGGACAGGGGTTGGATATTCGGGCTACACCTTC.

V usage is TRBV25-1 and J usage is TRBJ2-7; 8 bases match TRBD2. The germline CDR1 and CDR2 sequences are MGHDK and SYGVNS. V lost 6 bases, J lost 4 bases, and 5 bases stayed unmatched. This CDR3 has 13 amino acids. The CDR3 loop is CASSLTSAYEQYF. CDR3 DNA: TGTGCCAGCAGCCTGACTAGCGCTTACGAGCAGTACTTC.

V and J are TRBV11-2 and TRBJ1-3; D gene ambiguous. Germline CDR1 SGHAT, CDR2 FQNNGV. This CDR3 comprises 13 residues. Trimming stripped 1 base from V and 8 bases from J, with 9 bases between. Written as DNA, the CDR3 is TGTGCCAGCAGCTTAGTGGGGAGTCACACCATATATTTT. Translated: CASSLVGSHTIYF.

The V and J genes are TRBV7-3 and TRBJ2-7; TRBD2 matches at 10 bases. After removal of 5 bases from V and 6 bases from J, the junction contained 7 bases not matched to a gene. Germline V gives CDR1 SGHTA, CDR2 FQGTGA. The CDR3 extends over 14 amino acids. The chain's CDR3 is CASSPSGSGSEQYF. CDR3 bases: TGTGCCAGCAGCCCTAGCGGGAGTGGGAGCGAGCAGTACTTC.